The 30 T cell receptor beta chains below were found in one sample sequenced in a study of blood T cell repertoires in COVID-19. This table comes from immunoSEQ multiplex PCR, and its TCRdb copy is limited to in-frame clones, with some not included. Counted here are about 230,000 clones, roughly 88% occurring once; the ten biggest clones make up 1.4%. Input material: peripheral blood. The receptors derive from a woman aged 35 to 49 who had recovered from COVID-19.

The chain couples TRBV7-9 to TRBJ1-1, with D unresolved. V was shortened by 3 bases and J by 5 bases, with 10 bases between the two germline ends. The CDR3 has 13 amino acids. The germline gives CDR1 SEHNR, CDR2 FQNEAQ (reference sequence). The CDR3 reads CASSFERGTEAFF. The CDR3 nucleotides are TGTGCCAGCAGCTTTGAGCGGGGTACTGAAGCTTTCTTT.

The table lists this clone with many counts. The rearrangement uses TRBV10-3 and TRBJ2-7; 8 bases agree with TRBD1. The CDR3 spans 16 residues. CDR1 ENHRY and CDR2 SYGVKD come from the germline V gene. J lost 3 bases, V lost 4 bases, and 11 bases had no gene match. The CDR3 region has the DNA TGTGCCATCAGTGCTGGGGACAGGAATCCAAGCTACGAGCAGTACTTC. This sequence encodes CAISAGDRNPSYEQYF.

Details on this clone: Other nucleotide sequences in the sample specify the same CDR3. The chain couples TRBV3-1 (or the pseudogene TRBV3-2) to TRBJ1-2; TRBD1 matches 9 bases. This CDR3 has 14 amino acids. Unmatched junction bases numbered 4, after V lost 4 bases and J lost 4 bases. The germline gives CDR1 LGHDT, CDR2 YNNKEL (reference sequence). The CDR3 DNA sequence: TGTGCCAGCAGCCTACAGGGGGCTGGCTATGGCTACACCTTC. Its protein is CASSLQGAGYGYTF.

The gene calls are TRBV11-3 and TRBJ1-2; no firm D call. CDR1 SGHNT and CDR2 YENEEA come from the germline V gene. V lost 5 bases and J 2 bases, leaving 15 bases between the germline ends. The CDR3 contains 15 residues. CDR3 DNA sequence: TGTGCCAGCAGCCCATCCGACTCCTCCAACTATGGCTACACCTTC. Protein sequence: CASSPSDSSNYGYTF.

This clone was counted once. V gene TRBV6-2 or TRBV6-3 combines with J gene TRBJ1-1; perhaps TRBD1 as D (5 bases). Deletions cut 3 bases from V and 10 bases from J, with 18 bases between. CDR3 size: 14 residues. Germline V gives CDR1 MNHEY, CDR2 SVGEGT. DNA for the CDR3: TGTGCCAGCAGTTATTCCGGACCCCCGGGGGGAGCTTTCTTT. This gives the protein CASSYSGPPGGAFF.

This clone has more than one count but fewer than ten. The chain is built from TRBV7-9 and TRBJ2-5; D remains unclear. Germline CDR1 and CDR2: SEHNR and FQNEAQ (reference sequence). This CDR3 region has 15 residues. Trimming pared 5 bases from V and 4 bases from J, leaving 17 bases between. CDR3 nucleotides: TGTGCCAGCAGCCCCAGGCGATGGGTTGGAGAGACCCAGTACTTC. Translating gives CASSPRRWVGETQYF.

On this clone itself: An end of the junction does not agree with germline; a read error may underlie this. This chain links TRBV19 with TRBJ1-5; no reliable D call. The germline V gene has CDR1 LNHDA and CDR2 SQIVND (reference sequence). This CDR3 has 14 amino acids. The CDR3, as DNA: TGTGCCAGTAGGATAGGACTCGGCAATCAGCCCCAGCATTTT. Protein: CASRIGLGNQPQHF.

V gene TRBV3-1 (or the pseudogene TRBV3-2) combines with J gene TRBJ2-1; TRBD1 is a possible D gene (6 bases). The CDR3 totals 15 residues. Trimming shortened V by 5 bases and J by 15 bases, and 26 bases separated the two germline ends. Germline V CDR1 and CDR2: LGHDT, YNNKEL (reference sequence). CDR3 coding DNA: TGTGCCAGCAGCGCAAGGTTCGAGAAGGACAGCCAAAGGTTCTTC. This gives the protein CASSARFEKDSQRFF.

CDR3 sequence reads: CASGPQGAWGNTIYF. In DNA, the CDR3 is TGTGCCAGCGGTCCCCAGGGTGCCTGGGGAAACACCATATATTTT. The J gene is TRBJ1-3, the V gene TRBV9; perhaps TRBD1 as D (5 bases). V was shortened by 7 bases and J by 4 bases, with 18 bases between the two germline ends. The length of the CDR3 is 15 residues. Germline CDR1 reads SGDLS; CDR2 reads YYNGEE.

The V call is TRBV12-3 or TRBV12-4, the J call TRBJ1-1; 9 bases agree with TRBD1. This CDR3 is built from 13 residues. After removal of 4 bases from V and 5 bases from J, the junction contained 2 bases not matched to a gene. The CDR3: CASSSDRGTEAFF. DNA of the CDR3: TGTGCCAGCAGTTCCGACAGGGGGACTGAAGCTTTCTTT.

This chain links TRBV4-3 with TRBJ1-3; no reliable D call. This CDR3 spans 17 amino acids. Germline assignment: CDR1 LGHNA and CDR2 YSLEER. V gave up 0 bases and J gave up 1 base, with 13 bases separating them. CDR3 in DNA: TGCGCCAGCAGCCAAGATATTCCGGGGATTTCTGGAAACACCATATATTTT. Amino acids: CASSQDIPGISGNTIYF.

The V and J genes are TRBV5-4 and TRBJ2-2; D might be TRBD1 (6 bases). Germline CDR1 is SGHNT and CDR2 is YYREEE (reference sequence). The CDR3 length is 16 residues. Trimming took off 4 bases at V and 0 bases at J, with 13 bases between the two ends. The DNA of the CDR3 is TGTGCCAGCAGCACCTGGGACAAAGCGAACACCGGGGAGCTGTTTTTT. The encoded protein is CASSTWDKANTGELFF.

The chain combines TRBV28 with TRBJ2-7; 8 nucleotides align to TRBD1. The CDR3 runs to 15 residues. V trimming: 2 bases; J trimming: 3 bases; junction bases outside the gene matches: 6. CDR1 is MDHEN, CDR2 SYDVKM, per germline. DNA for the CDR3: TGTGCCAGCAGTTTACCCGGGACAGGATACTACGAGCAGTACTTC. Encoded protein: CASSLPGTGYYEQYF.

This rearrangement joins TRBV2 to TRBJ2-7; D is undetermined. The CDR3 covers 12 residues. Trimming left V 6 bases short and J 0 bases short, with 6 bases between. Germline-derived CDR1 and CDR2 are SNHLY and FYNNEI. The CDR3: CASRPDSYEQYF. Here the CDR3 DNA reads TGTGCCAGCAGACCAGACTCCTACGAGCAGTACTTC.

The chain recombines TRBV12-3 or TRBV12-4 with TRBJ2-7; D not certain. Deletions cut 3 bases from V and 6 bases from J, with 12 bases between. This CDR3 spans 13 amino acids. In nucleotides, the CDR3 is TGTGCCAGCAGTTTTATGCGGTCCAGCGAGCAGTACTTC. As protein: CASSFMRSSEQYF.

J is TRBJ2-6 and V is TRBV2; 7 bases are shared with TRBD1. CDR3 length: 15 residues. Germline values: CDR1 SNHLY, CDR2 FYNNEI. V shed 3 bases and J 2 bases; nucleotides not matched to a gene: 1. In DNA form, the CDR3 reads TGTGCCAGCAGTGATGACAGGGCTGGGGCCAACGTCCTGACTTTC. This codes for CASSDDRAGANVLTF.

This chain links TRBV5-6 with TRBJ1-5; possible D gene TRBD1, 6 bases. This CDR3 has 15 residues. Between the trimmed V and J ends, which lost 4 bases and 10 bases, there was a span of 21 bases. Per the germline V gene, CDR1 is SGHDT and CDR2 is YYEEEE. In DNA form, the CDR3 reads TGTGCCAGCAGCGCTGGGAGGGAAGGGGGGACACCCCAGCATTTT. This gives the protein CASSAGREGGTPQHF. Full variable domain (missing parts from reference TRBV5-6 and TRBJ1-5): DAGVTQSPTHLIKTRGQQVTLRCSPKSGHDTVSWYQQALGQGPQFIFQYYEEEERQRGNFPDRFSGHQFPNYSSELNVNALLLGDSALYLCASSAGREGGTPQHFGDGTRLSIL.

This rearrangement joins TRBV12-3 or TRBV12-4 to TRBJ1-5, with D unclear. V was cut by 3 bases and J by 7 bases, with 10 bases left in between. CDR3 length: 13 residues. The CDR3 spells CASSFTGGQPQHF. The CDR3 DNA reads TGTGCCAGCAGTTTTACGGGAGGACAGCCCCAGCATTTT.

This clone occurred once. The chain carries TRBV3-1 (or the pseudogene TRBV3-2) and TRBJ1-1; D not certain. This CDR3 has 14 amino acids. The germline V and J ends were trimmed by 4 bases and 4 bases, with 13 bases remaining between them. Germline assignment: CDR1 LGHDT and CDR2 YNNKEL (reference sequence). The CDR3 DNA reads as TGTGCCAGCAGCCCGACCCGAGGAGGCACTGAAGCTTTCTTT. This translates into CASSPTRGGTEAFF.

This chain connects TRBV29-1 to TRBJ2-7; D is possibly TRBD2 (6 bases). Trimming stripped 1 base from V and 5 bases from J, with 12 bases between. CDR1 and CDR2 (germline): SQVTM, ANQGSEA. The CDR3 runs to 13 residues. The CDR3 bases are TGCAGCGTTGAAGCCGGGGGAGCTAACGAGCAGTACTTC. Encoded protein: CSVEAGGANEQYF.

V is TRBV28 and J is TRBJ2-5; D might be TRBD1 (7 bases). Trimming took off 6 bases at V and 5 bases at J, with 13 bases between the two ends. CDR1 MDHEN and CDR2 SYDVKM come from the germline V gene. This CDR3 spans 13 amino acids. The CDR3 nucleotides read TGTGCCAGCAGCCCGACAGGGACTGAGACCCAGTACTTC. Protein product: CASSPTGTETQYF.

The CDR3 nucleotides are TGTGCCAGCAGTTTATCCACGTCAGGGTACACCGGGGAGCTGTTTTTT. Protein: CASSLSTSGYTGELFF. The genes are TRBV28 and TRBJ2-2, with D possibly TRBD1 on 5 matching bases. Trimming pared 1 base from V and 3 bases from J, leaving 12 bases between. Germline CDR1 reads MDHEN; CDR2 reads SYDVKM. The CDR3 consists of 16 residues.

The chain uses TRBV7-2 and TRBJ2-3; possibly TRBD2 for D (6 bases). The CDR3 contains 15 residues. The V gene's germline CDR1 is SGHTA and CDR2 FQGNSA. Trimming left V 5 bases short and J 0 bases short, with 12 bases between. CDR3 sequence: CASSPLAPSTDTQYF. In DNA form, the CDR3 reads TGTGCCAGCAGCCCCCTAGCGCCGAGCACAGATACGCAGTATTTT.

The rearrangement joins TRBV9 to TRBJ1-2; a weak D match, TRBD1 (6 bases). V shed 0 bases and J shed 5 bases, with 14 bases lying between them. Germline CDR1 is SGDLS and CDR2 is YYNGEE. The CDR3 contains 15 residues. The CDR3 DNA reads TGTGCCAGCAGCGTAGGAACAGGGCAATCTTATGGCTACACCTTC. It yields the protein CASSVGTGQSYGYTF.

The rearrangement uses TRBV18 and TRBJ1-1; 7 bases map to TRBD1. Germline-derived CDR1 and CDR2 are KGHSH and LQKENI. V gave up 3 bases and J gave up 0 bases; unmatched junction bases: 1. This CDR3 comprises 14 residues. The CDR3 protein is CASSPTGMNTEAFF. CDR3 DNA: TGTGCCAGCTCACCGACAGGGATGAACACTGAAGCTTTCTTT.

The J gene is TRBJ1-1, the V gene TRBV19; D gene unclear. V lost 4 bases, J lost 3 bases, and 21 bases lay in between. Germline CDR1 and CDR2: LNHDA and SQIVND (reference sequence). The length of the CDR3 is 17 residues. CDR3 sequence (DNA): TGTGCCAGTAGTACCCACCTCCGCCTGAGGGCGGACACTGAAGCTTTCTTT. Amino acid sequence: CASSTHLRLRADTEAFF. The complete variable domain, with remaining parts taken from reference TRBV19 and TRBJ1-1, reads DGGITQSPKYLFRKEGQNVTLSCEQNLNHDAMYWYRQDPGQGLRLIYYSQIVNDFQKGDIAEGYSVSREKKESFPLTVTSAQKNPTAFYLCASSTHLRLRADTEAFFGQGTRLTVV.

The V and J genes are TRBV28 and TRBJ2-7; no clear D. The germline gives CDR1 MDHEN, CDR2 SYDVKM. The CDR3 has 13 amino acids. V was clipped by 6 bases and J by 3 bases, with 12 bases between them. The CDR3 nucleotides read TGTGCCAGCAGAACCAACGGTATCTACGAGCAGTACTTC. It is translated as CASRTNGIYEQYF. Full variable domain (remainder filled in from reference TRBV28 and TRBJ2-7): DVKVTQSSRYLVKRTGEKVFLECVQDMDHENMFWYRQDPGLGLRLIYFSYDVKMKEKGDIPEGYSVSREKKERFSLILESASTNQTSMYLCASRTNGIYEQYFGPGTRLTVT.

V usage is TRBV6-2 or TRBV6-3 and J usage is TRBJ1-3; 7 positions agree with TRBD1. Trimming at V came to 5 bases and at J to 0 bases, leaving 4 bases not matched to a gene. The CDR3 consists of 15 residues. Per the germline V gene, CDR1 is MNHEY and CDR2 is SVGEGT. DNA for the CDR3: TGTGCCAGCAGTAGGGACAGCTTCTCTGGAAACACCATATATTTT. Protein product: CASSRDSFSGNTIYF.

The chain joins TRBV10-3 to TRBJ1-2; no firm D call. The CDR3 consists of 15 residues. Germline V gene sequence: CDR1 ENHRY, CDR2 SYGVKD. V was shortened by 0 bases and J by 6 bases, with 14 bases between the two germline ends. The CDR3 region has the DNA TGTGCCATCAGTGAGTCTAAGTGGGCAAACGATGGCTACACCTTC. It is translated as CAISESKWANDGYTF.

V gene TRBV7-3 combines with J gene TRBJ2-1, with D perhaps TRBD2 (5 bases). Germline lookup yields CDR1 SGHTA and CDR2 FQGTGA. Between the trimmed V and J ends, which lost 4 bases and 8 bases, there was a span of 21 bases. CDR3 size: 16 residues. DNA of the CDR3: TGTGCCAGCAGCTCCTCTAAAATTCGGGGAAGGGATGAGCAGTTCTTC. It yields the protein CASSSSKIRGRDEQFF.